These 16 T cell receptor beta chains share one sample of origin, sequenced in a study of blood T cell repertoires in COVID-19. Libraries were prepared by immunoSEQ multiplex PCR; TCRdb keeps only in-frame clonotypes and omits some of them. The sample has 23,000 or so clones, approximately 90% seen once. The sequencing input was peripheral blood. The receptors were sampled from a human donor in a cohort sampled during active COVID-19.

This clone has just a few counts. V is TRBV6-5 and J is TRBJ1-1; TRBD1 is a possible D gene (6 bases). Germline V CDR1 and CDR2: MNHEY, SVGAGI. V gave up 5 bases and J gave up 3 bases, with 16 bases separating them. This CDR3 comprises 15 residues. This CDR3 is CASSRQAVGYTEAFF. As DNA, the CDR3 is TGTGCCAGCAGTCGACAGGCGGTCGGTTACACTGAAGCTTTCTTT.

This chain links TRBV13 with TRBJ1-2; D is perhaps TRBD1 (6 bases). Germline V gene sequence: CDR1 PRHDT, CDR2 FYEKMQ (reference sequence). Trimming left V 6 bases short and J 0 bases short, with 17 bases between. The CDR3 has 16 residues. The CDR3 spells CASRPLGQPSNYGYTF. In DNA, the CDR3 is TGTGCCAGCAGGCCCCTAGGACAGCCCTCTAACTATGGCTACACCTTC.

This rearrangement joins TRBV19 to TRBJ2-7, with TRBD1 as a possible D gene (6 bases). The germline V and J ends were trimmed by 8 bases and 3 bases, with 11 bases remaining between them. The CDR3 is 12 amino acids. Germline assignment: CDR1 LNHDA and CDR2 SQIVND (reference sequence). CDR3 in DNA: TGTGCCAGTGCCGAGGGGGACTACGAGCAGTACTTC. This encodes CASAEGDYEQYF.

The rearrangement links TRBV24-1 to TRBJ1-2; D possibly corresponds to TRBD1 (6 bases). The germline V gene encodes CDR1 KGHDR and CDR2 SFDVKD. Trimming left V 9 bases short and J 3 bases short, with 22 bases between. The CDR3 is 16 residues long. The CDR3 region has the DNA TGTGCCACCTGGGGTCAACAGGGAGAATCTGACTATGGCTACACCTTC. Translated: CATWGQQGESDYGYTF.

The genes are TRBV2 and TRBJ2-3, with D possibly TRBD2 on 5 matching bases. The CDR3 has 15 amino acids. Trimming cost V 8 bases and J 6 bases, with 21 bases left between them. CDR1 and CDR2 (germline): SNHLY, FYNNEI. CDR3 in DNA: TGTGCCAGCTCCCCCGCGGGCCCTCGGCCCGATACGCAGTATTTT. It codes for CASSPAGPRPDTQYF.

The chain's CDR3 is CASSDSAYEQYF. The DNA for the CDR3 is TGTGCCAGCAGTGACAGTGCCTACGAGCAGTACTTC. This chain connects TRBV28 to TRBJ2-7; tentatively, D is TRBD1 (5 bases). The V gene lost 5 bases and the J gene lost 2 bases, with 7 bases spanning the gap. Germline assignment: CDR1 MDHEN and CDR2 SYDVKM. This CDR3 comprises 12 residues.

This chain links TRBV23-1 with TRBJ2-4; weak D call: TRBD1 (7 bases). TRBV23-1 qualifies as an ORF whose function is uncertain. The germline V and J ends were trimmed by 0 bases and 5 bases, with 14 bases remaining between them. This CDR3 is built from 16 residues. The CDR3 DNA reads TGCGCCAGCAGTCAATCGGTTGCGGGACAGCAAAACATTCAGTACTTC. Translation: CASSQSVAGQQNIQYF.

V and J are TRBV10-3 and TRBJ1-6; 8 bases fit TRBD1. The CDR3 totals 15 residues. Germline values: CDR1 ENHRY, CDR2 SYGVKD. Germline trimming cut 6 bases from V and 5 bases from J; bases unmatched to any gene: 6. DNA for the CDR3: TGTGCCATCAGCCGGACAGGGTGGCATAATTCACCCCTCCACTTT. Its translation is CAISRTGWHNSPLHF.

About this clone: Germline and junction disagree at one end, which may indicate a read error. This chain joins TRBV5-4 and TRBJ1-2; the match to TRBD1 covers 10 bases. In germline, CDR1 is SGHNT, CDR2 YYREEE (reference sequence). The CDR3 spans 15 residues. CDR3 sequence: CASSLGQGQYYGYTF. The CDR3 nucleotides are TGTGCCAGCAGTTTGGGACAGGGGCAATACTATGGCTACACCTTC. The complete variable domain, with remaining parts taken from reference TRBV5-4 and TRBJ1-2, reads ETGVTQSPTHLIKTRGQQVTLRCSSQSGHNTVSWYQQALGQGPQFIFQYYREEENGRGNFPPRFSGLQFPNYSSELNVNALELDDSALYLCASSLGQGQYYGYTFGSGTRLTVV.

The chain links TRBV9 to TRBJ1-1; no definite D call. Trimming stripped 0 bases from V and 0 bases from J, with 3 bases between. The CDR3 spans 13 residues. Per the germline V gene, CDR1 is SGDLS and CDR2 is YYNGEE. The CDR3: CASSVAMNTEAFF. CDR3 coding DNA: TGTGCCAGCAGCGTAGCAATGAACACTGAAGCTTTCTTT.

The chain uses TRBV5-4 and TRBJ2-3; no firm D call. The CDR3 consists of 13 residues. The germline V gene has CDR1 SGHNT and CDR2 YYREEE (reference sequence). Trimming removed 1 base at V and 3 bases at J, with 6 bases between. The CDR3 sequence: CASSLQSTDTQYF. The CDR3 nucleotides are TGTGCCAGCAGCTTGCAGTCTACAGATACGCAGTATTTT.

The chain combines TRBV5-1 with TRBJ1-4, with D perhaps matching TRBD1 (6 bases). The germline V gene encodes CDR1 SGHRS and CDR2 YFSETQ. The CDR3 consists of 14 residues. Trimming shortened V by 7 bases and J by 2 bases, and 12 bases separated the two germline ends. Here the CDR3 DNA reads TGCGCCAGCGGTACAGGGCTGACTAATGAAAAACTGTTTTTT. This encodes CASGTGLTNEKLFF.

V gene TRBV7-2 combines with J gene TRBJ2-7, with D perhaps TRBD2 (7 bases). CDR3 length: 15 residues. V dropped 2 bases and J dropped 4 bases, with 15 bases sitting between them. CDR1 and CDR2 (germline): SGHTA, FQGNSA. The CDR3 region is CASSLSYRGAYEQYF. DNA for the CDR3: TGTGCCAGCAGCTTAAGTTACCGGGGGGCATACGAGCAGTACTTC.

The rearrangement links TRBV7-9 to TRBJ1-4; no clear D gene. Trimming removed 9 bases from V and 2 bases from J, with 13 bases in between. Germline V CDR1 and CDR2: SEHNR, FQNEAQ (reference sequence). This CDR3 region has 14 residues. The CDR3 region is CASGLVSTNEKLFF. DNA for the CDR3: TGTGCCAGTGGGCTGGTATCGACTAATGAAAAACTGTTTTTT. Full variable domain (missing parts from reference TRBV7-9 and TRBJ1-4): DTGVSQNPRHKITKRGQNVTFRCDPISEHNRLYWYRQTLGQGPEFLTYFQNEAQLEKSRLLSDRFSAERPKGSFSTLEIQRTEQGDSAMYLCASGLVSTNEKLFFGSGTQLSVL.

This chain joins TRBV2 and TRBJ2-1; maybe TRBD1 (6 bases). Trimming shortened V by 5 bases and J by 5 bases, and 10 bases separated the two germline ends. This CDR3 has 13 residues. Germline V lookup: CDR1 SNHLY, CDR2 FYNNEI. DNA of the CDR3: TGTGCCAGCAGTCAAAGACAGGACAATGAGCAGTTCTTC. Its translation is CASSQRQDNEQFF.

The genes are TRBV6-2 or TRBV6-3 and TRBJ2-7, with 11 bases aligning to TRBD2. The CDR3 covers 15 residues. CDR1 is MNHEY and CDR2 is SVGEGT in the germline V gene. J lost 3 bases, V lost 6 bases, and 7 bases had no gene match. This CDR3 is CASSSTSGASYEQYF. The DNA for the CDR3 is TGTGCCAGCAGCTCGACTAGCGGGGCTAGCTACGAGCAGTACTTC.